These 23 T cell receptor beta chains were all obtained from the same sample, sequenced in a study of neurological immune-mediated disorders. TCRdb reanalysed the 5' RACE reads using MiXCR and keeps one entry per CDR3 protein. The table lists around 60,000 distinct CDR3 sequences, more than 3% of them singletons, with around 7.5% in the top ten. Material for sequencing was PBMCs. Receptors originate from a woman aged 60-70 years with multiple sclerosis.

As concerns this clonotype: Just one base apart from a much larger clone, this may be a read error. V and J are TRBV3-1 and TRBJ2-7; D not resolved. CDR3 length equals 13 residues. Germline V gene sequence: CDR1 LGHDT, CDR2 YNNKEL (reference sequence). Trimming took off 7 bases at V and 0 bases at J, with 10 bases between the two ends. The CDR3 nucleotides are TGTGCCAGCAACCCGGACGGCTCCTACGAGCAGTACTTC. As protein: CASNPDGSYEQYF.

In this sample, this clonotype turned up many times. The J gene is TRBJ2-1, the V gene TRBV27; TRBD2 agrees at 7 bases. V was clipped by 4 bases and J by 4 bases; unmatched bases: 10. This CDR3 contains 16 residues. CDR1 and CDR2 (germline): MNHEY, SMNVEV (reference sequence). CDR3: CASSSGGAVVYNEQFF. CDR3 coding DNA: TGTGCCAGCAGTTCGGGGGGAGCGGTGGTTTACAATGAGCAGTTCTTC.

This clonotype has at least ten counts. This sequence joins TRBV4-3 and TRBJ2-7; maybe TRBD2 (5 bases). CDR1 and CDR2 (germline): LGHNA, YSLEER. The CDR3 contains 15 residues. The V end was cut by 0 bases, the J end by 2 bases, with 11 bases between. The CDR3 protein is CASSQDFSGTYEQYF. The DNA of the CDR3 is TGCGCCAGCAGCCAAGATTTTTCGGGGACCTACGAGCAGTACTTC.

This clonotype was seen ten or more times. The DNA is omitted, as the CDR3 cannot be located on it reliably, and the CDR3 follows TCRdb's listing. The rearrangement joins TRBV7-8 to TRBJ2-4; TRBD1, the table's D call, was not compared with the DNA. Germline V gene lookup returns CDR1 SGHVS and CDR2 FQNEAQ. The CDR3 is 12 residues long, counting both termini. This CDR3 is CASSWGSGSLNF.

There are many counts of this clonotype. The chain uses TRBV3-1 and TRBJ2-7, with a weak D call TRBD1 (6 bases). This CDR3 is built from 15 residues. Germline V CDR1 and CDR2: LGHDT, YNNKEL (reference sequence). The germline V and J ends were trimmed by 1 base and 3 bases, with 13 bases remaining between them. The DNA of the CDR3 is TGTGCCAGCAGCCAAGTGCAGGGGTTCGACTACGAGCAGTACTTC. This translates into CASSQVQGFDYEQYF.

Ten or more counts support this clonotype. The rearrangement links TRBV20-1 to TRBJ2-2; D is unclear. The germline CDR1 and CDR2 sequences are DFQATT and SNEGSKA (reference sequence). V shed 3 bases and J shed 1 base, with 6 bases lying between them. The CDR3 sequence is 13 residues long. CDR3 in amino acids: CSASWRNTGELFF. The CDR3 nucleotides are TGCAGTGCTAGCTGGCGGAACACCGGGGAGCTGTTTTTT.

This clonotype has at least ten counts. The chain joins TRBV5-1 to TRBJ2-5; 10 bases are a match to TRBD1. The V gene end was trimmed by 0 bases and the J gene end by 5 bases; junction bases not matched to a gene: 4. Germline values: CDR1 SGHRS, CDR2 YFSETQ. The CDR3 loop spans 15 amino acids. The CDR3 here is CASSLGGQGTETQYF. The CDR3 DNA reads TGCGCCAGCAGCTTGGGGGGACAGGGGACGGAGACCCAGTACTTC.

This clonotype appeared many times. The V and J genes are TRBV2 and TRBJ2-2, with D perhaps matching TRBD2 (5 bases). The ends were cut back, 8 bases at V and 0 bases at J, with 10 bases in the middle. Germline values: CDR1 SNHLY, CDR2 FYNNEI. The CDR3 loop spans 14 amino acids. The CDR3 is CASQKTTNTGELFF. The CDR3, as DNA: TGTGCCAGCCAGAAGACTACGAACACCGGGGAGCTGTTTTTT.

This clonotype was detected only a few times. The chain employs TRBV9 and TRBJ2-2; 12 bases are a match to TRBD2. The germline V gene has CDR1 SGDLS and CDR2 YYNGEE. CDR3 length: 16 amino acids. The trim removed 4 bases at V and 7 bases at J, leaving 8 bases unmatched. The CDR3 nucleotides are TGTGCCAGCAGCACACGACTAGCGGGAGTCGGCGGGGAGCTGTTTTTT. Translation gives CASSTRLAGVGGELFF.

This clonotype has only a few counts. The CDR3 region is CASSLVVSNEQFF. In DNA form, the CDR3 reads TGTGCCAGCAGTTTGGTGGTAAGCAATGAGCAGTTCTTC. This chain connects TRBV7-9 to TRBJ2-1; D is ambiguous. V dropped 6 bases and J dropped 6 bases, with 12 bases sitting between them. Germline loops: CDR1 SEHNR, CDR2 FQNEAQ (reference sequence). The CDR3 has 13 amino acids.

Ten or more counts support this clonotype. CDR3 region: CASSQHLWGLQETQYF. For the CDR3, the DNA is TGCGCCAGCAGCCAGCACCTTTGGGGACTACAAGAGACCCAGTACTTC. The chain links TRBV4-3 to TRBJ2-5; 7 bases match TRBD2. Germline trimming cut 3 bases from V and 2 bases from J; bases unmatched to any gene: 9. Germline lookup yields CDR1 LGHNA and CDR2 YSLEER. CDR3 length: 16 residues.

In its sample, this clonotype was seen many times. A read error is likely, as this CDR3 ends without the conserved phenylalanine or tryptophan. This rearrangement joins TRBV6-1 to TRBJ2-5; D is unresolved. The CDR3 is made up of 12 amino acids. Trimming removed 3 bases at V and 8 bases at J, with 10 bases between. Germline CDR1 MNHNS, CDR2 SASEGT. The DNA of the CDR3 is TGTGCCAGCAGTGAGGTCCTTTCCACCCAGTACTGC. It codes for CASSEVLSTQYC.

There are many counts of this clonotype. The CDR3 sequence is CASSFAGGSVSEKLFF. The CDR3 nucleotides read TGTGCCAGCAGTTTCGCAGGCGGCAGCGTTAGTGAAAAACTGTTTTTT. The rearrangement links TRBV12-3 or TRBV12-4 to TRBJ1-4; D call uncertain. V was clipped by 3 bases and J by 7 bases, with 18 bases between them. The CDR3 has 16 residues.

This clonotype was detected many times. The chain carries TRBV21-1 and TRBJ1-4. TRBV21-1 is annotated as a pseudogene. CDR3 length: 14 residues. The CDR3 DNA is TGTGCCAGCAATTCGTATGCTCTAGTGGAAAAACTGTTTTTT. Residues: CASNSYALVEKLFF.

This clonotype has a count of ten or more. The genes are TRBV5-1 and TRBJ1-1; perhaps TRBD1 as D (5 bases). The V gene's germline CDR1 is SGHRS and CDR2 YFSETQ. There are 16 residues in the CDR3. The V end was cut by 5 bases, the J end by 1 base, with 18 bases between. The CDR3 is CASRKGTELTNTEAFF. In nucleotides, the CDR3 is TGCGCCAGCAGAAAAGGGACGGAACTGACGAACACTGAAGCTTTCTTT.

This clonotype was seen many times. The gene calls are TRBV6-6 and TRBJ1-1; 7 positions agree with TRBD1. Germline CDR1 and CDR2: MNHNY and SVGAGI (reference sequence). This CDR3 has 14 amino acids. J was trimmed by 1 base and V by 4 bases; bases with no gene match: 3. This CDR3 is CASSLPGGNTEAFF. In DNA form, the CDR3 reads TGTGCCAGCAGTTTGCCAGGGGGGAACACTGAAGCTTTCTTT.

In this sample, this clonotype turned up many times. The rearrangement joins TRBV24-1 to TRBJ2-1; no definite D call. This CDR3 comprises 11 residues. Germline V gives CDR1 KGHDR, CDR2 SFDVKD. V dropped 11 bases and J dropped 6 bases, with 10 bases sitting between them. The CDR3 nucleotides read TGTGCCAGCCCCGGGTCCAATGAGCAGTTCTTC. Protein product: CASPGSNEQFF.

This clonotype showed up just a few times. The V call is TRBV7-7, the J call TRBJ2-1; D gene uncertain. The CDR3 covers 13 residues. Germline values: CDR1 SSHAT, CDR2 FNYEAQ (reference sequence). Trimming shortened V by 1 base and J by 12 bases, and 13 bases separated the two germline ends. The CDR3 spells CASSLEGSLTQFF. DNA for the CDR3: TGTGCCAGCAGCTTAGAGGGAAGTTTAACGCAGTTCTTC. The whole variable domain, filled in from reference TRBV7-7 and TRBJ2-1, reads GAGVSQSPRYKVTKRGQDVTLRCDPISSHATLYWYQQALGQGPEFLTYFNYEAQPDKSGLPSDRFSAERPEGSISTLTIQRTEQRDSAMYRCASSLEGSLTQFFGPGTRLTVL.

This clonotype showed up many times. The chain is built from TRBV7-2 and TRBJ1-1; D gene uncertain. This CDR3 has 13 residues. Germline lookup yields CDR1 SGHTA and CDR2 FQGNSA. V lost 3 bases and J 3 bases, leaving 8 bases between the germline ends. The CDR3 reads CASSFLPDTEAFF. Written as DNA, the CDR3 is TGTGCCAGCAGCTTTCTACCGGACACTGAAGCTTTCTTT.

This clonotype was counted ten times or more. The genes are TRBV7-9 and TRBJ1-1; weak D call: TRBD1 (6 bases). The germline V gene has CDR1 SEHNR and CDR2 FQNEAQ (reference sequence). V dropped 7 bases and J dropped 1 base, with 16 bases sitting between them. CDR3 length: 15 amino acids. CDR3 DNA: TGTGCCAGCAACCCAGTTTGGACAGCGAACACTGAAGCTTTCTTT. It yields the protein CASNPVWTANTEAFF.

This clonotype occurred many times. The V gene is TRBV25-1, the J gene TRBJ2-2; D could derive from TRBD1 or TRBD2 (5 bases each). The V gene's germline CDR1 is MGHDK and CDR2 SYGVNS. The CDR3 has 16 amino acids. V lost 8 bases, J lost 4 bases, and 20 bases lay in between. The CDR3 sequence: CASLRGQGLGTGELFF. The DNA of the CDR3 is TGTGCCAGCCTCCGGGGTCAGGGTTTAGGCACCGGGGAGCTGTTTTTT.

This clonotype has at least ten counts. The chain uses TRBV5-1 and TRBJ2-2; a weak D match, TRBD2 (6 bases). The CDR3 sequence is 15 residues long. Trimming took off 4 bases at V and 5 bases at J, with 15 bases between the two ends. Germline V CDR1 and CDR2: SGHRS, YFSETQ. The CDR3 sequence is CASSAGRRTTGELFF. As DNA, the CDR3 is TGCGCCAGCAGCGCGGGACGACGTACGACCGGGGAGCTGTTTTTT.

This clonotype was observed at least ten times. The V and J genes are TRBV20-1 and TRBJ2-7; perhaps TRBD2 as D (6 bases). V lost 5 bases and J 1 base, leaving 9 bases between the germline ends. The CDR3 runs 12 residues. Germline values: CDR1 DFQATT, CDR2 SNEGSKA (reference sequence). In nucleotides, the CDR3 is TGCAGTGCTTTGGAGGGGTCCTACGAGCAGTACTTC. Protein sequence: CSALEGSYEQYF.